The present TCR beta chain was sequenced within a study of T cell responses to AZD1222 COVID-19 vaccine. Study observations and caveats: Variant regions that are unmutated are reportedly the target of nearly half of spike-specific TCRs. Spike-specific TCR breadth rose after two AZD1222 doses, and depth rose as well.

Using immunoSEQ multiplex PCR, the repertoire was profiled, and TCRdb retains in-frame clones only, with some absent. The data contain some 100,000 clones, 92% of them singletons. This clone was seen once. Its target is unknown. Second-dose intervals of approximately 4 or approximately 12 weeks were pooled. The germline V gene has CDR1 MNHEY and CDR2 SVGAGI. V lost 8 bases and J 6 bases, leaving 15 bases between the germline ends. The CDR3 runs 13 residues. This chain connects TRBV6-5 to TRBJ2-3; no definite D call. This clonotype was obtained from an adult who received the AZD1222 COVID-19 vaccine. Sample: peripheral blood, taken 28 days after the second AZD1222 dose. CDR3 sequence: CASLKGGIDTQYF. DNA for the CDR3: TGTGCCAGCCTTAAGGGTGGGATCGATACGCAGTATTTT.